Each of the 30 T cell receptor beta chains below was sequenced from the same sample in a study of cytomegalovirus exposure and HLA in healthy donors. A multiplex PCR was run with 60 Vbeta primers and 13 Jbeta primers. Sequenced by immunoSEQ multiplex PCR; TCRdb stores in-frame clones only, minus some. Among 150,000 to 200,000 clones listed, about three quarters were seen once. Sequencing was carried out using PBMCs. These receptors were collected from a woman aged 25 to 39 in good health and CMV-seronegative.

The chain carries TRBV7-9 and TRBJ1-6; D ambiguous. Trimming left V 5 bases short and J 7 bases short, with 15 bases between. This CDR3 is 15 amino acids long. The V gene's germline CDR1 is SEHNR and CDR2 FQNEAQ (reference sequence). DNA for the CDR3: TGTGCCAGCAGCCTCCGGGGTCAGTCAAATTCACCCCTCCACTTT. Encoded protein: CASSLRGQSNSPLHF.

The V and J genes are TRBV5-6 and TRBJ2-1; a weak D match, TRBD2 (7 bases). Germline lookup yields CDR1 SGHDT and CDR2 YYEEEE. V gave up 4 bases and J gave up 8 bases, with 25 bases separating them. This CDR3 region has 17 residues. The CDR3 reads CASSDPQGGGGDYEQFF. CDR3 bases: TGTGCCAGCAGCGATCCACAGGGCGGCGGGGGTGATTATGAGCAGTTCTTC.

This CDR3 reads CASSKDSTNEKLFF. CDR3 sequence (DNA): TGCGCCAGCAGCAAGGACAGTACTAATGAAAAACTGTTTTTT. The chain joins TRBV5-1 to TRBJ1-4; D possibly corresponds to TRBD1 (6 bases). The V gene's germline CDR1 is SGHRS and CDR2 YFSETQ. Trimming cost V 4 bases and J 2 bases, with 9 bases left between them. This CDR3 is built from 14 residues.

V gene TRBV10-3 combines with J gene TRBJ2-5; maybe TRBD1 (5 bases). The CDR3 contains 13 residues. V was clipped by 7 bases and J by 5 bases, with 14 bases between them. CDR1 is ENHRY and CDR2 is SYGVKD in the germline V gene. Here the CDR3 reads CAITTMPGETQYF. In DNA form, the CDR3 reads TGTGCCATCACGACCATGCCAGGGGAGACCCAGTACTTC.

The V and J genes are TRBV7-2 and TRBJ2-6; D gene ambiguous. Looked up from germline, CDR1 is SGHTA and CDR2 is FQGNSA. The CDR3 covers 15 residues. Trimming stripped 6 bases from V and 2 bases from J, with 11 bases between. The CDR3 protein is CASRSGWAGANVLTF. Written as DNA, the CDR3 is TGTGCCAGCAGGTCCGGGTGGGCTGGGGCCAACGTCCTGACTTTC.

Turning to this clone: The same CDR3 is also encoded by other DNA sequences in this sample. The CDR3 is CAWSVDRSSPLHF. In DNA, the CDR3 is TGTGCCTGGAGTGTAGACAGAAGTTCACCCCTCCACTTT. V and J are TRBV30 and TRBJ1-6; TRBD1 is a possible D gene (5 bases). There are 13 residues in the CDR3. The germline gives CDR1 GTSNPN, CDR2 SVGIG (reference sequence). Trimming left V 0 bases short and J 9 bases short, with 9 bases between. The full variable domain, with the rest looked up from reference TRBV30 and TRBJ1-6, is SQTIHQWPATLVQPVGSPLSLECTVEGTSNPNLYWYRQAAGRGLQLLFYSVGIGQISSEVPQNLSASRPQDRQFILSSKKLLLSDSGFYLCAWSVDRSSPLHFGNGTRLTVT.

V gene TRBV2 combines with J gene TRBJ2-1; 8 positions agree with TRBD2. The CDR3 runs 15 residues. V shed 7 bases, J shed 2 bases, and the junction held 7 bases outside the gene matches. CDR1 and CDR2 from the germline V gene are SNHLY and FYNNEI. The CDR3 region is CASMTSGRAYNEQFF. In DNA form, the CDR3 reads TGTGCCAGCATGACCTCCGGGAGGGCCTACAATGAGCAGTTCTTC.

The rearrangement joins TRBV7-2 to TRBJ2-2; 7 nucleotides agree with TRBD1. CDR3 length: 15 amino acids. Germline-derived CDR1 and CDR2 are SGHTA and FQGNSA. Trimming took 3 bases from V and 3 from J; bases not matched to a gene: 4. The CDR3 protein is CASSFDRVYTGELFF. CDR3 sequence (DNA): TGTGCCAGCAGCTTCGACAGGGTGTACACCGGGGAGCTGTTTTTT.

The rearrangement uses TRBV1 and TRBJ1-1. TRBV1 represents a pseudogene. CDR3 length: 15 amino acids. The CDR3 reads CTSSQGGFPGGEAFF. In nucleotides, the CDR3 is TGCACCAGCAGCCAAGGAGGTTTCCCCGGCGGAGAAGCTTTCTTT.

The CDR3 DNA follows: TGCGCCAGCAGCTACCGGGGGGCTAGCGGGAGCTACAATGAGCAGTTCTTC. This translates into CASSYRGASGSYNEQFF. V is TRBV5-1 and J is TRBJ2-1; 10 nucleotides align to TRBD2. The CDR3 length is 17 residues. Germline CDR1 is SGHRS and CDR2 is YFSETQ. The ends lost 3 bases at V and 3 bases at J; junction bases unmatched: 9.

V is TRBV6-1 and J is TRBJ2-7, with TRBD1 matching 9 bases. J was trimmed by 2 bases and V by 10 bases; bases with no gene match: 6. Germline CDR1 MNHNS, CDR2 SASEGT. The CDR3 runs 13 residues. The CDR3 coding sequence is TGTGCCATGCCGGGACAGGGAGCCTACGAGCAGTACTTC. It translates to CAMPGQGAYEQYF.

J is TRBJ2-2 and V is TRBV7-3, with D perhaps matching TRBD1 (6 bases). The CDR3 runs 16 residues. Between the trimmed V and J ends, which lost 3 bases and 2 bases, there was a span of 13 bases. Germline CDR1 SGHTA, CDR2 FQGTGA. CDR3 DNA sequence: TGTGCCAGCAGCTTGTTAGGGGGTACTAACACCGGGGAGCTGTTTTTT. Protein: CASSLLGGTNTGELFF.

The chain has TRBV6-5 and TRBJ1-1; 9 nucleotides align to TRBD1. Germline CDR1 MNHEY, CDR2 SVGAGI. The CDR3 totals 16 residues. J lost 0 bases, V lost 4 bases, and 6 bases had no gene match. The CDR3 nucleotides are TGTGCCAGCAGTTGGACAGGGGTCGGGGTGAACACTGAAGCTTTCTTT. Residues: CASSWTGVGVNTEAFF.

CDR3 DNA: TGTGCCAGCGTCGACAGGGGCGGTTTCTCGGACACTGAAGCTTTCTTT. Translating it yields CASVDRGGFSDTEAFF. This rearrangement joins TRBV7-2 to TRBJ1-1, with 8 bases lining up with TRBD1. The J segment lost 3 bases and the V segment lost 8 bases, leaving 14 bases of the junction unmatched. The CDR3 loop spans 16 amino acids. Per the germline V gene, CDR1 is SGHTA and CDR2 is FQGNSA.

CDR3 nucleotide sequence: TGTGCCAGCGGTCCGTCATCAGGGGGCACCATATATTTT. The encoded protein is CASGPSSGGTIYF. J is TRBJ1-3 and V is TRBV6-5; 7 nucleotides align to TRBD1. This CDR3 is built from 13 residues. J lost 9 bases, V lost 8 bases, and 10 bases had no gene match. Germline V gene data show CDR1 as MNHEY and CDR2 as SVGAGI.

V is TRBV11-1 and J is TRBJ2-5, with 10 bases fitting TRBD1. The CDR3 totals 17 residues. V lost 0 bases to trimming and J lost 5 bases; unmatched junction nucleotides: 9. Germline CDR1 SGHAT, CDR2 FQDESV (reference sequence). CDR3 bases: TGTGCCAGCAGCTTAGCTCCGGGACAGGGGCGTGGGGAGACCCAGTACTTC. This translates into CASSLAPGQGRGETQYF.

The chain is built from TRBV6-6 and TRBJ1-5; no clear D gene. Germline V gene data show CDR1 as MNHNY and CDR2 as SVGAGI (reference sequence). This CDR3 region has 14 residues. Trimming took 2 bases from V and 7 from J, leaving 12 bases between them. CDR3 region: CASSYVGSSQPQHF. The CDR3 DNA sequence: TGTGCCAGCAGTTACGTAGGGAGTTCACAGCCCCAGCATTTT.

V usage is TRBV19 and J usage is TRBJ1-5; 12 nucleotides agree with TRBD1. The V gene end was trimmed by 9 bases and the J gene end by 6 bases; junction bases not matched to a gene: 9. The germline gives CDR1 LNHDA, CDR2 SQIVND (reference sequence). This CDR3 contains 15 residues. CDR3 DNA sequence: TGTGCCAGCCGTACGGGACAGGGGGCAGCTCAGCCCCAGCATTTT. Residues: CASRTGQGAAQPQHF.

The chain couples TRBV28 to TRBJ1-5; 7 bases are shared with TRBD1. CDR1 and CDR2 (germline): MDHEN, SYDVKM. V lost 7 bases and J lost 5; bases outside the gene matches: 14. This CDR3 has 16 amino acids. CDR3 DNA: TGTGCCAGCACTACTGAAGAACAGGGGCTCGATCAGCCCCAGCATTTT. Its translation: CASTTEEQGLDQPQHF.

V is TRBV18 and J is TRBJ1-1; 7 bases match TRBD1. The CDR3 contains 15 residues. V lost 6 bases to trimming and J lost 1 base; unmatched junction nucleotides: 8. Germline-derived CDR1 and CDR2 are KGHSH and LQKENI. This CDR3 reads CASSQHTGENTEAFF. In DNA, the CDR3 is TGTGCCAGCTCGCAGCATACAGGGGAGAACACTGAAGCTTTCTTT.

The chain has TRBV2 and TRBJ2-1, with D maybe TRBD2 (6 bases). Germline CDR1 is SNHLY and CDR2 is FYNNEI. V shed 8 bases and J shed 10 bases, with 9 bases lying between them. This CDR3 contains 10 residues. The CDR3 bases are TGTGCCAGCTGGGGAGGCGAGCAGTTCTTC. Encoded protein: CASWGGEQFF.

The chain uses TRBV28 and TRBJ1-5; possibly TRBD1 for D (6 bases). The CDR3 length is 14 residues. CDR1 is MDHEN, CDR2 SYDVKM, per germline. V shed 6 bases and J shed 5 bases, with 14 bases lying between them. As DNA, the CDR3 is TGTGCCAGCAGCCAGACACAGGGTTATCAGCCCCAGCATTTT. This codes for CASSQTQGYQPQHF.

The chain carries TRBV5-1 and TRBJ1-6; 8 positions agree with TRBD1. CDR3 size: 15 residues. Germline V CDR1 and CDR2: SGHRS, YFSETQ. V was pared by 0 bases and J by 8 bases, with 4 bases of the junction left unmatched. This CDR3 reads CASSLAQGAHSPLHF. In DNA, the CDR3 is TGCGCCAGCAGCTTGGCCCAGGGGGCGCATTCACCCCTCCACTTT.

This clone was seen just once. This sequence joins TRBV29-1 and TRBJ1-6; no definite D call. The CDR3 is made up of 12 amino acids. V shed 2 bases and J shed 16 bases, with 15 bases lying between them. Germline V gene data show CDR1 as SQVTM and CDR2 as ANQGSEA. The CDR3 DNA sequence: TGCAGCGTTGAAAGCGTTGGAGGACTACTCCACTTT. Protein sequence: CSVESVGGLLHF. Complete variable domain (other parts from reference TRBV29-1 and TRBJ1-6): SAVISQKPSRDICQRGTSLTIQCQVDSQVTMMFWYRQQPGQSLTLIATANQGSEATYESGFVIDKFPISRPNLTFSTLTVSNMSPEDSSIYLCSVESVGGLLHFGNGTRLTVT.

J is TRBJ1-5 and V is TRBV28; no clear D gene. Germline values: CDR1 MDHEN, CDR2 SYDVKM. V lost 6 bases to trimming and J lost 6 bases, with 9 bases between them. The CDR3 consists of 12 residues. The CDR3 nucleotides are TGTGCCAGCAGCACTCCTAGTCAGCCCCAGCATTTT. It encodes CASSTPSQPQHF.

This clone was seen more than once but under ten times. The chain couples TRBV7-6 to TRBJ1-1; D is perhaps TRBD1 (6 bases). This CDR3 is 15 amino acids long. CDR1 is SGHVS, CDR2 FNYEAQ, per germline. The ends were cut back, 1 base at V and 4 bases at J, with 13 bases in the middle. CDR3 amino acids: CASSLGAWGLTEAFF. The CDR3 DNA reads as TGTGCCAGCAGCTTAGGGGCGTGGGGGCTCACTGAAGCTTTCTTT. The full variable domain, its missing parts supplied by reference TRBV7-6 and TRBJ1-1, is GAGVSQSPRYKVTKRGQDVALRCDPISGHVSLYWYRQALGQGPEFLTYFNYEAQQDKSGLPNDRFSAERPEGSISTLTIQRTEQRDSAMYRCASSLGAWGLTEAFFGQGTRLTVV.

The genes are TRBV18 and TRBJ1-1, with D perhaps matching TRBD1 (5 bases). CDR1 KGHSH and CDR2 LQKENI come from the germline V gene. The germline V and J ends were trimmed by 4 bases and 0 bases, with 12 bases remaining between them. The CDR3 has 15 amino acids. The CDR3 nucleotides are TGTGCCAGCTCACTTCATCAGACAGTGAACACTGAAGCTTTCTTT. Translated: CASSLHQTVNTEAFF. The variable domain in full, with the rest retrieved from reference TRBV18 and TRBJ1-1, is NAGVMQNPRHLVRRRGQEARLRCSPMKGHSHVYWYRQLPEEGLKFMVYLQKENIIDESGMPKERFSAEFPKEGPSILRIQQVVRGDSAAYFCASSLHQTVNTEAFFGQGTRLTVV.

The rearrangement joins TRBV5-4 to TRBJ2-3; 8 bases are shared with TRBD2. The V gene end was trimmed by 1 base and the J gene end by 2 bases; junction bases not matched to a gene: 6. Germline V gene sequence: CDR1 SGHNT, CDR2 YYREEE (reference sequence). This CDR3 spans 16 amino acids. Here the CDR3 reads CASSLWMREATDTQYF. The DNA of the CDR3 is TGTGCCAGCAGCTTGTGGATGCGGGAGGCCACAGATACGCAGTATTTT.

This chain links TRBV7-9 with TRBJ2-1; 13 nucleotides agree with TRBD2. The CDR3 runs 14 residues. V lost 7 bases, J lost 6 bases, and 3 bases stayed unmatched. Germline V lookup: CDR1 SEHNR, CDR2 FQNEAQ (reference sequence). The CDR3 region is CASKLAGGPNEQFF. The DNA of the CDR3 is TGTGCCAGCAAACTAGCGGGGGGGCCCAATGAGCAGTTCTTC.

CDR3 in amino acids: CASSEGQLRGGYTF. The DNA of the CDR3 is TGTGCCAGCAGTGAAGGGCAGCTGCGGGGTGGCTACACCTTC. The chain uses TRBV2 and TRBJ1-2, with D unresolved. The CDR3 has 14 amino acids. The V end lost 1 base, the J end lost 7 bases, and 13 bases lay between the germline ends. The germline V gene encodes CDR1 SNHLY and CDR2 FYNNEI.